This T cell receptor (beta chain) was retrieved from a study of cytomegalovirus exposure and HLA in healthy donors. The donors formed part of the approximately 120-subject validation cohort, distinct from the roughly 630-subject first cohort. Profiled with immunoSEQ multiplex PCR; TCRdb holds only in-frame clones, not every one. This sample yields tens of thousands of clones, of which 94% are seen a single time; 0.5% to 0.75% belongs to the top ten. As regards this clone: As yet, its antigen is unknown.

This CDR3 has 15 residues. Trimming removed 2 bases from V and 4 bases from J, with 13 bases in between. The germline gives CDR1 SGHTA, CDR2 FQGTGA. Study-wide results and limits: The study designated 150 or so TCR beta chains cytomegalovirus-associated. Researchers reported that three CMV-associated chains were confirmed in vitro as CMV antigen-specific. Cytomegalovirus status was reportedly diagnosed by the classifier with high sensitivity and specificity.

The TCR comes from a woman in her late teens or twenties in good health and CMV-seronegative. The chain combines TRBV7-3 with TRBJ2-3; TRBD2 might be the D (5 bases). The sequenced sample consisted of PBMCs. The CDR3 bases are TGTGCCAGCAGCTTAGCGGGCCTCGTGGCAGATACGCAGTATTTT. As protein: CASSLAGLVADTQYF.